This TCR beta chain was sequenced for a study of radiotherapy plus CTLA-4 blockade in lung cancer. Study conclusions and caveats: Clones derived from tumor TCRs expanded in blood after radiotherapy plus ipilimumab.

Lung cancer patients with chemo-refractory metastatic non-small-cell disease were given focal radiation plus CTLA-4 blockade with ipilimumab. Repertoires were generated with immunoSEQ multiplex PCR, while TCRdb's copy carries only in-frame clones and drops some. This table holds 90,000 to 100,000 clones, around 79% found once. Of note for this clone: The antigen is unknown.

This clonotype was sampled from a human donor with non-small cell lung cancer who had a partial response to radiotherapy plus ipilimumab. Some clones in this sample may be carry-over from other donors' samples. Sample: peripheral blood, taken from a patient treated with radiotherapy plus ipilimumab.

CDR3 loop: CASSQSKRNEQFF. CDR3 sequence (DNA): TGTGCCAGCAGCCAGTCCAAGCGCAATGAGCAGTTCTTC. J is TRBJ2-1 and V is TRBV6-6, with D unresolved. Trimming removed 6 bases from V and 6 bases from J, with 12 bases in between. Germline V gene data show CDR1 as MNHNY and CDR2 as SVGAGI (reference sequence). CDR3 length equals 13 residues.